This is a list of T cell receptor beta chains from one sample in a study of regulatory T cells in long-lasting Graves disease. TCRdb processed the multiplex PCR reads anew with MiXCR; each CDR3 protein has one entry. The sample lists 350,000 to 500,000 distinct CDR3 sequences, roughly 15% occurring once. These data were also reused for a study on T cells in Graves' hyperthyroidism and ophthalmopathy.

This specimen consisted of peripheral blood mononuclear cells (PBMCs), obtained at new diagnosis, from a patient treated with antithyroid drugs. The receptor set was obtained from a woman between 50 and 59 years old with Graves disease. CDR3s include the opening cysteine and the closing phenylalanine or tryptophan. The order of the fields is D gene, clone size, J gene, V gene, CDR3 DNA, CDR3 protein. A D gene is named only where the DNA matches it firmly. The listing skips clone size in some rows; elsewhere it reads once, few, many or a size class.

TRBD1 | few | TRBJ1-5 | TRBV4-1 | TGCGCCAGCAGCCCACAGACAGGGGTGAGCAATCAGCCCCAGCATTTT | CASSPQTGVSNQPQHF
TRBD2 | NA | TRBJ2-3 | TRBV5-5 | TGTGCCAGCAGCTCCTCGAGCGGGAGGGCCAAGTCAGATACGCAGTATTTT | CASSSSSGRAKSDTQYF
TRBD2 | NA | TRBJ2-7 | TRBV5-5 | TGTGCCAGCAGCGGGGGACTAGCGGACTCCTACGAGCAGTACTTC | CASSGGLADSYEQYF
TRBD2 | few | TRBJ2-7 | TRBV18 | TGTGCCAGCTCACCTGTAGCGGGAGTTTTGCACGAGCAGTACTTC | CASSPVAGVLHEQYF
TRBD2 | NA | TRBJ2-3 | TRBV13 | TGTGCCAGCAGGTTGACTAGCGGGAGTTTAGATACGCAGTATTTT | CASRLTSGSLDTQYF
TRBD1 | many | TRBJ2-7 | TRBV6-1 | TGTGCCAGCAGTGGCGCCCTGACAGGGAGTTCCTACGAGCAGTACTTC | CASSGALTGSSYEQYF
NA | many | TRBJ2-1 | TRBV29-1 | TGCAGCGTTGAATTCCCCACTAGGCCCTTCAACTCCTACAATGAGCAGTTCTTC | CSVEFPTRPFNSYNEQFF
TRBD1 | many | TRBJ2-7 | TRBV12-3/TRBV12-4 | TGTGCCAGCAGAACGACAGGGAAATACGAGCAGTACTTC | CASRTTGKYEQYF
NA | many | TRBJ2-7 | TRBV6-5 | TGTGCCAGCAGTTACTCGATCAGGGGTGGCGAGCAGTACTTC | CASSYSIRGGEQYF
NA | few | TRBJ1-1 | TRBV20-1 | TGCAGTGCTCCTTTTGAACCTTTCTTT | CSAPFEPFF
TRBD2 | many | TRBJ2-1 | TRBV7-3 | TGTGCCAGCAGCTTAGTAGGGCTAGCGGATGAGCAGTTCTTC | CASSLVGLADEQFF
NA | many | TRBJ1-5 | TRBV18 | TGTGCCAGCAGTCCCCAGGATAGCAATCAGCCCCAGCATTTT | CASSPQDSNQPQHF
NA | NA | TRBJ1-1 | TRBV20-1 | TGCAGTGCCCCTAGTCGACAGGAAAATACTGAAGCTTTCTTT | CSAPSRQENTEAFF
NA | NA | TRBJ2-5 | TRBV10-3 | TGTGCCATCAGCGCGGGACAGAATCAAGAGACCCAGTACTTC | CAISAGQNQETQYF
TRBD1 | many | TRBJ2-3 | TRBV5-1 | TGCGCCAGCAGCATCGGACAGGGTCAGACAGATACGCAGTATTTT | CASSIGQGQTDTQYF
TRBD1 | many | TRBJ1-2 | TRBV2 | TGTGCCAGCAGCCGCCGGGACAGCTATGGCTACACCTTC | CASSRRDSYGYTF
NA | NA | TRBJ1-4 | TRBV7-2 | TGTGCCAGCAGCTTACACAGGGATGAAAAACTGTTTTTT | CASSLHRDEKLFF
NA | NA | TRBJ1-5 | TRBV28 | TGTGCCAGCAGTTTTGGCTCTGGGCTGGGGACTTGTAGCAATCAGCCCCAGCATTTT | CASSFGSGLGTCSNQPQHF
NA | few | TRBJ1-4 | TRBV5-1 | TGCGCCAGCAGCTTGGAGGGGTTATCAACTAATGAAAAACTGTTTTTT | CASSLEGLSTNEKLFF
NA | NA | TRBJ2-7 | TRBV5-4 | TGTGCCAGCAGCTTGGACCAGGGGATAAACGAGCAGTACTTC | CASSLDQGINEQYF